The source of this T cell receptor beta chain is a study of T cell responses to AZD1222 COVID-19 vaccine. Germline loops: CDR1 ENHRY, CDR2 SYGVKD. The CDR3 totals 12 residues. Trimming cost V 6 bases and J 5 bases, with 8 bases left between them. Produced via immunoSEQ multiplex PCR; TCRdb's table is partial and in-frame only. The sample records 100,000 or so clones, roughly 88% being singletons. This chain connects TRBV10-3 to TRBJ1-5, with D unclear. Specimen: peripheral blood, collected on day 0 of AZD1222 vaccination. The sequence derives from an adult in good health. CDR3 sequence (DNA): TGTGCCATCAGCCGCGATCATCAGCCCCAGCATTTT. It codes for CAISRDHQPQHF.